This TCR beta chain comes out of a study of cytomegalovirus exposure and HLA in healthy donors. Study in general: The 90 to 150 validation repertoires matched the roughly 700 first-cohort repertoires in platform, a later analysis reported. Regarding the study as a whole: According to the study, some 160 TCR beta chains were cytomegalovirus-associated.

Profiling relied on immunoSEQ multiplex PCR, and the TCRdb table lists in-frame clones only, not all of them. The sample includes around 190,000 clones, roughly 85% of them seen just once. Trimming took 8 bases from V and 8 from J, leaving 15 bases between them. The CDR3 is made up of 13 amino acids. Per the germline V gene, CDR1 is WSHSY and CDR2 is SAAADI. This clone came up a few times. The antigen is undetermined. The clonotype originates from a man between 18 and 29 years old in good health and CMV-seropositive. The chain recombines TRBV10-2 with TRBJ1-4, with D unresolved. The sample was PBMCs. CDR3 bases: TGCGCCAGCCGTACGGGTGGTGGCGAAAAACTGTTTTTT. Translating it yields CASRTGGGEKLFF.